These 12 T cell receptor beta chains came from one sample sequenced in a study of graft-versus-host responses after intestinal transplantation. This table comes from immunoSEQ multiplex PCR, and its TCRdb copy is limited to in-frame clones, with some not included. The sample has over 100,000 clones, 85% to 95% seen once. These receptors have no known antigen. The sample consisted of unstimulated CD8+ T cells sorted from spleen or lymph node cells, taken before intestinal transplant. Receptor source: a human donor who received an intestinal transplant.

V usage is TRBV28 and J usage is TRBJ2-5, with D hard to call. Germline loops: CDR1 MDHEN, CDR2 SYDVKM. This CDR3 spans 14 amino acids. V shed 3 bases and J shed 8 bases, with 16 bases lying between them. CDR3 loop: CASSFTKNTDTQYF. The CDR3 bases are TGTGCCAGCAGTTTCACAAAAAACACAGACACCCAGTACTTC.

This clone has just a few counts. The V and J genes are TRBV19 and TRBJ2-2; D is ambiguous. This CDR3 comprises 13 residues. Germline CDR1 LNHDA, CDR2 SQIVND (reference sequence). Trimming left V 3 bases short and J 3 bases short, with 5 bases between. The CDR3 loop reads CASSMLHTGELFF. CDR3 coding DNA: TGTGCCAGTAGTATGCTACACACCGGGGAGCTGTTTTTT. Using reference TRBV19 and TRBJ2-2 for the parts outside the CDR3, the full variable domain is DGGITQSPKYLFRKEGQNVTLSCEQNLNHDAMYWYRQDPGQGLRLIYYSQIVNDFQKGDIAEGYSVSREKKESFPLTVTSAQKNPTAFYLCASSMLHTGELFFGEGSRLTVL.

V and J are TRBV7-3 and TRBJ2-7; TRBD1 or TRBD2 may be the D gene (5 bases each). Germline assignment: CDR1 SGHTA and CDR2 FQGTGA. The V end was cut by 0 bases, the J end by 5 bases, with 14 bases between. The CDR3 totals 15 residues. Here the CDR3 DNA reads TGTGCCAGCAGCTTAACGGGTGGGACGGGCCACGAGCAGTACTTC. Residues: CASSLTGGTGHEQYF.

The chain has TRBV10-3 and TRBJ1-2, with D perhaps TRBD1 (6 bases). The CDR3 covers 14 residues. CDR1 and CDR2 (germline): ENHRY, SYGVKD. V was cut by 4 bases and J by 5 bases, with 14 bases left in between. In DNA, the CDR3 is TGTGCCATCAGTGTTCCCGGGGGCCGGTATGGCTACACCTTC. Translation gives CAISVPGGRYGYTF.

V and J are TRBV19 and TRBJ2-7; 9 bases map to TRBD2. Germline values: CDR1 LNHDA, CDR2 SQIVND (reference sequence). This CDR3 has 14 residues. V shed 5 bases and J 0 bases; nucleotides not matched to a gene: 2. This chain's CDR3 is CASSPGLASYEQYF. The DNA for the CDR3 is TGTGCCAGTAGTCCGGGACTAGCCTCCTACGAGCAGTACTTC.

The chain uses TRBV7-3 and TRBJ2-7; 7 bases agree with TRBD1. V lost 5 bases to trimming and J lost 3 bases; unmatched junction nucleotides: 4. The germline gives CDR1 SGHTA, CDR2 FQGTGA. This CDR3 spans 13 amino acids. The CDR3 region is CASSLQGDYEQYF. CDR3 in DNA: TGTGCCAGCAGCCTCCAGGGGGACTACGAGCAGTACTTC.

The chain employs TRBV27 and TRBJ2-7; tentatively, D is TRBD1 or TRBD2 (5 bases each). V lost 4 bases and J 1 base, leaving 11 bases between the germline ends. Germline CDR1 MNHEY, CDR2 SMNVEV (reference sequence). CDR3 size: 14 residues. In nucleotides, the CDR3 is TGTGCCAGCAGTTGGGGCGGGTCGTCCTACGAGCAGTACTTC. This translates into CASSWGGSSYEQYF.

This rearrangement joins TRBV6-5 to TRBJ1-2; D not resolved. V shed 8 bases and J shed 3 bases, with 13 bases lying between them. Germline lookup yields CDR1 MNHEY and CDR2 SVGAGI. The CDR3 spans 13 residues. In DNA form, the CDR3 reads TGTGCCAGCGGACTGGGCGGACACTATGGCTACACCTTC. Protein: CASGLGGHYGYTF.

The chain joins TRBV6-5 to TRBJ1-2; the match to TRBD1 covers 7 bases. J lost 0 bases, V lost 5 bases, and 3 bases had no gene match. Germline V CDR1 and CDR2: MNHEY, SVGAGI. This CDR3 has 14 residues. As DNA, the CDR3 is TGTGCCAGCAGTCTGACAGGGCCTAACTATGGCTACACCTTC. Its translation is CASSLTGPNYGYTF.

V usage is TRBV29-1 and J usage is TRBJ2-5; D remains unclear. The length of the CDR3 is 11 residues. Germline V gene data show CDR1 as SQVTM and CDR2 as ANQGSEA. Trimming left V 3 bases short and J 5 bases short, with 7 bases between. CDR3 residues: CSVDLWETQYF. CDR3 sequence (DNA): TGCAGCGTTGATTTATGGGAGACCCAGTACTTC.

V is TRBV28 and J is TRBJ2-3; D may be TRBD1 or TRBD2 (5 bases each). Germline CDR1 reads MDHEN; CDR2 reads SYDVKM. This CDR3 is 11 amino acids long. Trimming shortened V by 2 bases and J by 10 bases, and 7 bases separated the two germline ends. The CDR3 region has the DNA TGTGCCAGCAGTTTAGGGGACCCGCAGTATTTT. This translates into CASSLGDPQYF. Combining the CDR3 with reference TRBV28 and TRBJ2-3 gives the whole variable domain DVKVTQSSRYLVKRTGEKVFLECVQDMDHENMFWYRQDPGLGLRLIYFSYDVKMKEKGDIPEGYSVSREKKERFSLILESASTNQTSMYLCASSLGDPQYFGPGTRLTVL.

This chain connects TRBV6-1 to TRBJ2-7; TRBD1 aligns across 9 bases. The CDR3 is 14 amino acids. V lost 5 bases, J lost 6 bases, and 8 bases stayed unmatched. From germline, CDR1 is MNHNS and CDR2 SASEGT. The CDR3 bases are TGTGCCAGCAGTCCTGGACAGGGGTACGGCGAGCAGTACTTC. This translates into CASSPGQGYGEQYF.